The clone carrying this T cell receptor (beta chain) was recorded at least ten times. Its antigen is undetermined. The data are from a study of T-cell memory formation after mild COVID-19. UMIs and sample barcodes were carried by the TCR alpha and TCR beta cDNA libraries that 5'RACE produced using constant-segment primers. MiXCR, applied by TCRdb to the 5' RACE reads, yields one record per CDR3 protein. The table records tens of thousands of distinct CDR3 sequences, roughly 8% of them present only once. CDR1 is LGHNA and CDR2 is YSLEER in the germline V gene. CDR3 size: 12 residues. V lost 2 bases, J lost 10 bases, and 9 bases lay in between. Study-wide findings and caveats: Day 15 to 85 contracting clones showed balanced CD4/CD8; later expanders leaned CD4+. For contracting clones, CD4+ ones sat mainly in CM and EM, CD8+ in EMRA. In second-wave clones peaking day 37, SARS-CoV-2 specificity remained unconfirmed.

The receptor comes from a man between 18 and 29 years old who had mild COVID-19 (a few samples of this study predate the infection). Cell type and time point are not known. The sequenced material came from PBMCs or a T cell subset sorted from them (not recorded which). The chain links TRBV4-3 to TRBJ2-1; D not certain. CDR3 sequence reads: CASSQYNREQFF. The CDR3 DNA is TGCGCCAGCAGCCAATATAATAGAGAGCAGTTCTTC.